This entry concerns a single T cell receptor (beta chain). The antigen remains unidentified. This specimen belongs to a study of cytotoxic CD8 clonotypes in ibrutinib-treated CLL. Study background: Of the patients, 11 were relapsed/refractory, about 16 treatment-naive and some 17 IGHV unmutated. Study-level points and caveats: Treatment saw public clonotypes, which were uncommon, either contract or stay stable. Against age-matched healthy donors, baseline clonality ran higher and tracked circulating CD8+ T-cell counts.

CDR3 length: 12 amino acids. In germline, CDR1 is MGHRA, CDR2 YSYEKL. V gave up 7 bases and J gave up 7 bases, with 10 bases separating them. Produced via immunoSEQ multiplex PCR; TCRdb's table is partial and in-frame only. The data hold roughly 200,000 clones, with approximately 79% observed a single time. The TCR comes from a human donor with chronic lymphocytic leukemia. This chain joins TRBV4-1 and TRBJ2-2; no definite D call. Sequencing was performed on PBMCs, taken after 12 months of ibrutinib treatment. The CDR3 DNA reads as TGCGCCAGCACTGAAGGGCTCGGGGAGCTGTTTTTT. It translates to CASTEGLGELFF.